This T cell receptor (beta chain) appears in the sequencing data of a study of blood T cell repertoires in COVID-19 (dated by TCRdb to the early 2020s). Notes on the research overall: Collaborator samples came from the United States, Italy and Spain and covered acute and convalescent phases of COVID-19. The prospective study material was composed of cDNA or gDNA derived from T cells, B-cell-depleted T cells, or PBMCs. Subjects who had been exposed to COVID-19, were actively infected with it, or had recovered from it provided the deeply sampled blood TCRbeta repertoires that made up the dataset. The repertoires were released in a freely available public database meant as a resource for research on the immune response to SARS-CoV-2. Samples came from the ongoing ImmuneRACE study (first 160 participants) plus 1,254 subjects from 6 global collaborators. Sample metadata almost always included a de-identified subject ID, COVID-19 status, age in years and sex. Where available, HLA class I and class II types were obtained from metadata supplied by the sample provider rather than from assay-based typing. General findings and caveats noted by the study authors: Clinical and demographic metadata were provided uncurated, with the amount varying by source and participant.

CDR1 SGHRS and CDR2 YFSETQ are derived from the germline V gene. The CDR3 spans 13 residues, from the cysteine through the phenylalanine. The DNA shown is the 39-base CDR3, in frame from base 1. V was cut back by 2 bases and J by 4 bases, leaving a gap of 9 bases between them. On this clone itself: It lacks a known antigen. Per-nucleotide qualities are absent, and no much larger clonotype sits a single base away.

The immunoSEQ Assay, a bias-controlled multiplex PCR, was used to amplify TCRbeta CDR3 regions from genomic DNA. Regarding the original processing steps: The number of nucleated cells in each sample was estimated from the amplification of reference gene primers within the assay. To quantify the absolute abundance of each unique TCRbeta CDR3 rearrangement, sequence reads were collapsed and filtered. For each sample, productive Simpson clonality was calculated as the square root of Simpson's diversity index over productive rearrangements. TCRdb took this table from immuneACCESS and kept in-frame rearrangements with V and J called. Such tables lack part of the clones; where checked against another copy, unresolved V genes explain under half of the gap, and the rest is unexplained. The V and J calls and clone size are taken from that table; D and trimming were inferred from the DNA. The sample table lists 170,000 or so clones, 87% of them with a count of one. About 7% of the sample belongs to the ten largest clones.

Enrolling through a virtual design, the prospective study's participants ranged in age from roughly 18 to 90 years and lived across about two dozen United States geographic areas. In the prospective study, participants were assigned to cohorts based on the clinical history participants reported in a screening survey and a study questionnaire. Recovered participants in ImmuneRACE Cohort 3 were defined by two consecutive negative NP/OP PCR tests, clearance by a healthcare professional, or resolution of symptoms. Each participant in the prospective study had whole blood, serum and a nasopharyngeal or oropharyngeal swab collected by mobile phlebotomists. Additional blood draws and questionnaires over an approximately two-month period could optionally be provided by prospective study participants. Blood samples from the prospective study were shipped frozen or at room temperature prior to DNA extraction.

Sequencing was done on a sample of PBMCs or T cells enriched from blood (not recorded which). The sequence came from a woman aged 45-60 years who had recovered from COVID-19. Recombination joined TRBV5-1 with TRBJ1-2, with the D segment identity uncertain. The nucleotide sequence reads as follows: TGCGCCAGCAGCTTTGGCGGTTCCTATGGCTACACCTTC. This sequence encodes CASSFGGSYGYTF.